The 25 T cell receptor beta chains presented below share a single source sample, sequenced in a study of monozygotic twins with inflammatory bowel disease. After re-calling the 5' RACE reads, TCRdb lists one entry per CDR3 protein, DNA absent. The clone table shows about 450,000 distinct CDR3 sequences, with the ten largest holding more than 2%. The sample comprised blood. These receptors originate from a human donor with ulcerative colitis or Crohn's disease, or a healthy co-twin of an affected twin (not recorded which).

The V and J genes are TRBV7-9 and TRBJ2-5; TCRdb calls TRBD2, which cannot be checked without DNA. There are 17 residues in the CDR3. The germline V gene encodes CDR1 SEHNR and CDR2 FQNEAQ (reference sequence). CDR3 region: CASSYTPGLAFQETQYF.

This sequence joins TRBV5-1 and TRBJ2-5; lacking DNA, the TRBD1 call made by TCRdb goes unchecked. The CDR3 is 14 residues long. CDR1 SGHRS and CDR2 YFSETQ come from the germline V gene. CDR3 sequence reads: CASSERQAGETQYF.

CDR3 sequence reads: CASSPGPELEQYF. The rearrangement joins TRBV28 to TRBJ2-7; TCRdb's assignment of TRBD1 cannot be checked, as there is no DNA. Germline V gene data show CDR1 as MDHEN and CDR2 as SYDVKM. This CDR3 is 13 amino acids long.

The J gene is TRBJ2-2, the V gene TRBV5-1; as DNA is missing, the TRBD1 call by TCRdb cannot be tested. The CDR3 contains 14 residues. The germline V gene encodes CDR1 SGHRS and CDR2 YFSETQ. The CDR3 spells CASSFREGDGELFF.

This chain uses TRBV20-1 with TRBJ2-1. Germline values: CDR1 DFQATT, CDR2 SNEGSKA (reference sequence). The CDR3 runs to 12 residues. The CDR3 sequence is CSARGPADEQFF.

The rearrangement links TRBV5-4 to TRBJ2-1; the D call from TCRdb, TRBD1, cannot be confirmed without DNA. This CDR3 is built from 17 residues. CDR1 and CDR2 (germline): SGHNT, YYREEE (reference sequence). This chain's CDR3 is CASSRRGGAGTYNEQFF.

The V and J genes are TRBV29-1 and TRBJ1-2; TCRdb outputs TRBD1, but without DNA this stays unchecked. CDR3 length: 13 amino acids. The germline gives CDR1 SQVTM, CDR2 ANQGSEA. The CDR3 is CSVDGQGGYGYTF.

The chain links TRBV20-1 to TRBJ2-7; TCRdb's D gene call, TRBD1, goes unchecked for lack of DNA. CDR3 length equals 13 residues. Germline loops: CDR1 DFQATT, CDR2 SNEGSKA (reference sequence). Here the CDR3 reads CSARDRSTYEQYF.

The CDR3 reads CASSRLASSYEQYF. V usage is TRBV6-1 and J usage is TRBJ2-7; the TCRdb call, TRBD2, lacks DNA for checking. CDR1 and CDR2 from the germline V gene are MNHNS and SASEGT. CDR3 length equals 14 residues.

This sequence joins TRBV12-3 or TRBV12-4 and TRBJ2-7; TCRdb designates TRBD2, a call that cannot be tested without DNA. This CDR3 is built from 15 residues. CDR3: CASSEAGGSSYEQYF.

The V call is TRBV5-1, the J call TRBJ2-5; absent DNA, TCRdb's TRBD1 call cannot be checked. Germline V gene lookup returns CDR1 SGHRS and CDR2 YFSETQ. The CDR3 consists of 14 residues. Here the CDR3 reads CASSLFGPEGTQYF.

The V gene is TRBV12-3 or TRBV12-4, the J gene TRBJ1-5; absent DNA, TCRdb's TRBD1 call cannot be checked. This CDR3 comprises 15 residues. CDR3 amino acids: CASSLVGHSNQPQHF.

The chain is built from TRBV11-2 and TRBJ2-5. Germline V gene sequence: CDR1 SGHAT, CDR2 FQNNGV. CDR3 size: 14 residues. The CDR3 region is CASSLGRAQETQYF. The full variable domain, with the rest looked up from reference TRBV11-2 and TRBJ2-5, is EAGVAQSPRYKIIEKRQSVAFWCNPISGHATLYWYQQILGQGPKLLIQFQNNGVVDDSQLPKDRFSAERLKGVDSTLKIQPAKLEDSAVYLCASSLGRAQETQYFGPGTRLLVL.

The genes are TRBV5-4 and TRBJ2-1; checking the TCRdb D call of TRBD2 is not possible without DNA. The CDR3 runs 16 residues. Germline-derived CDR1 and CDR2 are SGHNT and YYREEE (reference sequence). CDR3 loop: CASSLGGTAYYNEQFF.

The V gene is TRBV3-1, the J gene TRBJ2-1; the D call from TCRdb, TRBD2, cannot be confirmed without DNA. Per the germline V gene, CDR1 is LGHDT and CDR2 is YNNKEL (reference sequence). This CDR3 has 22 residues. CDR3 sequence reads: CASSPRGARAPGLAQNYNEQFF.

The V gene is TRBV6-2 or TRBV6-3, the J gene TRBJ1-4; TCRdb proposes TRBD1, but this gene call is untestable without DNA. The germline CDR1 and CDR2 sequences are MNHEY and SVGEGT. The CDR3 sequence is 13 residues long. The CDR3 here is CASARSPEEKLFF.

The CDR3: CSVEGRSEQFF. This chain uses TRBV29-1 with TRBJ2-1. Germline CDR1 and CDR2: SQVTM and ANQGSEA. This CDR3 is 11 amino acids long.

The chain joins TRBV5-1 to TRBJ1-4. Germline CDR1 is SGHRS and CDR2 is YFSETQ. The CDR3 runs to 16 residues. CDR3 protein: CASSQTYTSTNEKLFF.

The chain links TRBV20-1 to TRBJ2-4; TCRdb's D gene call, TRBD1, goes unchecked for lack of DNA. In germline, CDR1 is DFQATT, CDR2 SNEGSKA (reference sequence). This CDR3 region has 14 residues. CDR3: CSARARDNKNIQYF.

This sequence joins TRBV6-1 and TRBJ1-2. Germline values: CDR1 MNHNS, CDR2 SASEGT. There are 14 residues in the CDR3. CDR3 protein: CASSIGEPNYGYTF.

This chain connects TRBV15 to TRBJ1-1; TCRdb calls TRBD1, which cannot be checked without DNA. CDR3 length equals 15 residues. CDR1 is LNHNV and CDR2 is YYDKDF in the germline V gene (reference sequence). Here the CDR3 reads CATSRARTANTEAFF. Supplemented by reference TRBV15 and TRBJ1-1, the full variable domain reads DAMVIQNPRYQVTQFGKPVTLSCSQTLNHNVMYWYQQKSSQAPKLLFHYYDKDFNNEADTPDNFQSRRPNTSFCFLDIRSPGLGDTAMYLCATSRARTANTEAFFGQGTRLTVV.

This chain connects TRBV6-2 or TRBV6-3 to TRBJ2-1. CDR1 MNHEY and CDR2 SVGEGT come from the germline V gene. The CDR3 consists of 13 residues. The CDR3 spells CASKGIEGDEQFF.

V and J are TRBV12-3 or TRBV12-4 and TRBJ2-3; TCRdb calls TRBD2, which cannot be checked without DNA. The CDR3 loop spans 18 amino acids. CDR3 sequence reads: CASSLRGSHSLGTDTQYF.

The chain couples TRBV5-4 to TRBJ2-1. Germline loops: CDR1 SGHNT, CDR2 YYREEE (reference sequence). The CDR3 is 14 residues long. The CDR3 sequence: CASSPLGYGNEQFF.

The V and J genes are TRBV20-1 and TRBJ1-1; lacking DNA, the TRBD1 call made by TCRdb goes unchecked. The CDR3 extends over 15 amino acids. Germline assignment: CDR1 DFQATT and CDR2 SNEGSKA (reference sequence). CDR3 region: CSAAPGQGCDTEAFF.